The next 27 T cell receptor beta chains were all read from a single sample in a study of T cells after yellow fever vaccination. A single record per CDR3 protein comes from TCRdb applying MiXCR to the 5' RACE reads. This table has 300,000 to 350,000 distinct CDR3 sequences, around 8.1% appearing once. Source: PBMCs, taken 45 days after the first yellow fever vaccination. These receptors were taken from a man between 18 and 29 years old who received the YFV17D yellow fever vaccine.

Ten or more counts support this clonotype. The chain links TRBV18 to TRBJ1-1; D is undetermined. Germline V gives CDR1 KGHSH, CDR2 LQKENI. V was clipped by 8 bases and J by 1 base, with 11 bases between them. The CDR3 is 13 amino acids. The CDR3 here is CASQVGENTEAFF. The CDR3 DNA is TGTGCCAGCCAAGTCGGGGAGAACACTGAAGCTTTCTTT.

The sample holds a few counts of this clonotype. The chain uses TRBV6-5 and TRBJ1-1; D might be TRBD1 (6 bases). Germline CDR1 MNHEY, CDR2 SVGAGI. Trimming stripped 0 bases from V and 7 bases from J, with 12 bases between. The CDR3 sequence is 14 residues long. The CDR3 bases are TGTGCCAGCAGTTACTCAGGGGGTATTGATGAAGCTTTCTTT. The encoded protein is CASSYSGGIDEAFF.

This clonotype was counted many times. V gene TRBV7-3 combines with J gene TRBJ2-1; D is possibly TRBD2 (5 bases). CDR3 size: 13 residues. Germline V gene sequence: CDR1 SGHTA, CDR2 FQGTGA. The V and J ends lost 5 bases and 7 bases respectively, with 12 bases between them. The CDR3 sequence is CASSLTRGNEQFF. The DNA of the CDR3 is TGTGCCAGCAGCCTCACTCGGGGAAATGAGCAGTTCTTC.

The chain links TRBV20-1 to TRBJ2-7; D gene ambiguous. CDR1 and CDR2 from the germline V gene are DFQATT and SNEGSKA (reference sequence). This CDR3 spans 12 amino acids. The V and J ends lost 5 bases and 4 bases respectively, with 12 bases between them. The CDR3 bases are TGCAGTGCTGGCCGTGGGAAGTACGAGCAGTACTTC. Encoded protein: CSAGRGKYEQYF.

In its sample, this clonotype was seen many times. The CDR3 DNA follows: TGTGCCACCAGTGATCCCGGGACAGGGGGGGAGACCCAGTACTTC. Encoded protein: CATSDPGTGGETQYF. V is TRBV24-1 and J is TRBJ2-5; 11 bases align to TRBD1. The trim removed 3 bases at V and 5 bases at J, leaving 4 bases unmatched. This CDR3 is built from 15 residues. The germline CDR1 and CDR2 sequences are KGHDR and SFDVKD.

Ten or more counts support this clonotype. CDR3 in amino acids: CASSPPWTSPDTQYF. CDR3 bases: TGTGCCAGCTCACCTCCCTGGACTAGCCCGGATACGCAGTATTTT. The chain carries TRBV18 and TRBJ2-3, with 8 positions matching TRBD2. Germline V lookup: CDR1 KGHSH, CDR2 LQKENI. Unmatched junction bases numbered 8, after V lost 3 bases and J lost 6 bases. The CDR3 has 15 residues.

This clonotype has just a few counts. The chain combines TRBV5-1 with TRBJ1-2; D perhaps matches TRBD1 (5 bases). This CDR3 is 17 amino acids long. Trimming removed 0 bases at V and 3 bases at J, with 18 bases between. Germline V CDR1 and CDR2: SGHRS, YFSETQ. In DNA, the CDR3 is TGCGCCAGCAGCTTGGCGCCGGACACTCATCGGGACTATGGCTACACCTTC. Amino acid sequence: CASSLAPDTHRDYGYTF.

This clonotype has at least ten counts. J is TRBJ2-7 and V is TRBV7-9; D remains ambiguous. Germline V gene data show CDR1 as SEHNR and CDR2 as FQNEAQ (reference sequence). The germline V and J ends were trimmed by 6 bases and 5 bases, with 14 bases remaining between them. The length of the CDR3 is 13 residues. The CDR3 protein is CASRFLLSDEQYV. As DNA, the CDR3 is TGTGCCAGCAGGTTTCTCCTCTCAGACGAGCAGTACGTC.

At least ten counts were recorded for this clonotype. The genes are TRBV6-1 and TRBJ2-3; D perhaps matches TRBD2 (5 bases). V was clipped by 7 bases and J by 7 bases, with 15 bases between them. The CDR3 covers 13 residues. From germline, CDR1 is MNHNS and CDR2 SASEGT. The CDR3 nucleotides read TGTGCCAGCACCTTCAGCGGCGGACATACGCAGTATTTT. This translates into CASTFSGGHTQYF.

This clonotype was recorded a few times. The V call is TRBV27, the J call TRBJ2-7; D unresolved. The length of the CDR3 is 14 residues. The V end was cut by 3 bases, the J end by 3 bases, with 12 bases between. The V gene's germline CDR1 is MNHEY and CDR2 SMNVEV (reference sequence). CDR3 in amino acids: CASSLGSGLYEQYF. CDR3 coding DNA: TGTGCCAGCAGTTTGGGGTCTGGGCTCTACGAGCAGTACTTC.

In its sample, this clonotype was seen many times. This chain links TRBV5-1 with TRBJ2-7; D is unclear. The germline gives CDR1 SGHRS, CDR2 YFSETQ. The CDR3 consists of 14 residues. V was shortened by 2 bases and J by 4 bases, with 13 bases between the two germline ends. CDR3 bases: TGCGCCAGCAGCTTAGAGACGGTGGGTTACGAGCAGTACTTC. Translated, it gives CASSLETVGYEQYF.

The gene calls are TRBV18 and TRBJ2-7, with 8 positions matching TRBD2. The germline V gene encodes CDR1 KGHSH and CDR2 LQKENI. With 2 bases clipped from V and 0 bases from J, the junction kept 3 bases outside the gene matches. The CDR3 sequence is 15 residues long. The CDR3 DNA reads TGTGCCAGCTCACCAGGGAGCGGGGGCTCCTACGAGCAGTACGTC. Protein: CASSPGSGGSYEQYV.

This chain connects TRBV6-1 to TRBJ1-1; D possibly corresponds to TRBD1 (5 bases). V lost 6 bases and J lost 1, with 15 bases in between. The CDR3 extends over 15 amino acids. CDR1 and CDR2 from the germline V gene are MNHNS and SASEGT. The CDR3 sequence is CASSDQGIENTEAFF. The CDR3 nucleotides read TGTGCCAGCAGCGACCAGGGTATCGAGAACACTGAAGCTTTCTTT.

This clonotype has more than one count but fewer than ten. The rearrangement links TRBV24-1 to TRBJ2-5; 9 positions agree with TRBD1. CDR3 length equals 16 residues. Trimming took 5 bases from V and 4 from J; bases not matched to a gene: 10. Germline assignment: CDR1 KGHDR and CDR2 SFDVKD. The CDR3 loop reads CATSAGTGMEGETQYF. The CDR3 DNA sequence: TGTGCCACCAGTGCGGGGACAGGGATGGAAGGAGAGACCCAGTACTTC.

V usage is TRBV7-9 and J usage is TRBJ1-3; D possibly corresponds to TRBD1 (5 bases). Per germline, CDR1 SEHNR and CDR2 FQNEAQ (reference sequence). The CDR3 spans 16 residues. The V end lost 6 bases, the J end lost 0 bases, and 15 bases lay between the germline ends. The CDR3 protein is CASRAGATPSGNTIYF. The DNA for the CDR3 is TGTGCCAGCAGGGCCGGGGCCACCCCCTCTGGAAACACCATATATTTT.

This clonotype was recorded at least ten times. The rearrangement joins TRBV5-1 to TRBJ2-3; possible D gene TRBD1, 6 bases. Looked up from germline, CDR1 is SGHRS and CDR2 is YFSETQ. V shed 4 bases and J shed 4 bases, with 16 bases lying between them. The CDR3 totals 15 residues. The CDR3 bases are TGCGCCAGCAGCCCACTGACAGGAATCCCAGATACGCAGTATTTT. Translating it yields CASSPLTGIPDTQYF.

This clonotype occurred many times. The chain carries TRBV7-2 and TRBJ2-1; either TRBD1 or TRBD2 may fit D (5 bases each). Germline lookup yields CDR1 SGHTA and CDR2 FQGNSA. The CDR3 is made up of 14 amino acids. Trimming shortened V by 5 bases and J by 7 bases, and 15 bases separated the two germline ends. CDR3 amino acids: CASSRGELLNEQFF. The CDR3 DNA is TGTGCCAGCAGCCGAGGGGAGCTCTTGAATGAGCAGTTCTTC. The full variable domain, with the rest looked up from reference TRBV7-2 and TRBJ2-1, is GAGVSQSPSNKVTEKGKDVELRCDPISGHTALYWYRQSLGQGLEFLIYFQGNSAPDKSGLPSDRFSAERTGGSVSTLTIQRTQQEDSAVYLCASSRGELLNEQFFGPGTRLTVL.

In its sample, this clonotype was seen a few times. The chain links TRBV5-4 to TRBJ2-3, with TRBD1 matching over 8 bases. Germline CDR1 is SGHNT and CDR2 is YYREEE (reference sequence). The CDR3 runs 16 residues. V trimming: 1 base; J trimming: 3 bases; junction bases outside the gene matches: 7. In nucleotides, the CDR3 is TGTGCCAGCAGCTTGTTGGGACAGGCAGGTACAGATACGCAGTATTTT. Translation: CASSLLGQAGTDTQYF.

V gene TRBV7-3 combines with J gene TRBJ2-2; no definite D call. V was pared by 6 bases and J by 1 base, with 6 bases between. The CDR3 is 13 residues long. CDR1 and CDR2 from the germline V gene are SGHTA and FQGTGA. For the CDR3, the DNA is TGTGCCAGCAGTAAACAGAACACCGGGGAGCTGTTTTTT. Translation: CASSKQNTGELFF.

This clonotype was seen only a few times. This chain joins TRBV5-1 and TRBJ1-4; D not resolved. Trimming left V 1 base short and J 6 bases short, with 13 bases between. The CDR3 is 15 amino acids. Germline V CDR1 and CDR2: SGHRS, YFSETQ. CDR3 amino acids: CASSLIDPADEKLFF. The CDR3 nucleotides read TGCGCCAGCAGCTTGATTGATCCGGCAGATGAAAAACTGTTTTTT.

The chain employs TRBV4-3 and TRBJ2-4; tentatively, D is TRBD1 (8 bases). Deletions cut 1 base from V and 4 bases from J, with 14 bases between. The CDR3 has 16 amino acids. The germline gives CDR1 LGHNA, CDR2 YSLEER. The CDR3 region has the DNA TGCGCCAGCAGCCAAGCGACAGGGGAGGGGAAAAACATTCAGTACTTC. Translation gives CASSQATGEGKNIQYF.

The chain links TRBV19 to TRBJ1-1; maybe TRBD1 (5 bases). The CDR3 loop spans 13 amino acids. Deletions cut 7 bases from V and 11 bases from J, with 20 bases between. The germline V gene has CDR1 LNHDA and CDR2 SQIVND (reference sequence). CDR3 residues: CASMGGKLVGAFF. The CDR3 coding sequence is TGTGCCAGTATGGGGGGAAAGCTTGTGGGCGCTTTCTTT. Full variable domain (missing parts from reference TRBV19 and TRBJ1-1): DGGITQSPKYLFRKEGQNVTLSCEQNLNHDAMYWYRQDPGQGLRLIYYSQIVNDFQKGDIAEGYSVSREKKESFPLTVTSAQKNPTAFYLCASMGGKLVGAFFGQGTRLTVV.

This clonotype was detected a few times. The chain has TRBV5-5 and TRBJ2-5; no clear D. Trimming took 0 bases from V and 0 from J, leaving 6 bases between them. In germline, CDR1 is SGHKS, CDR2 YYEKEE (reference sequence). This CDR3 region has 14 residues. The CDR3 nucleotides read TGTGCCAGCAGCTTGGGACGCAACCAAGAGACCCAGTACTTC. As protein: CASSLGRNQETQYF.

This clonotype was counted a few times. The V gene is TRBV7-8, the J gene TRBJ2-1, with 11 bases lining up with TRBD1. The CDR3 length is 15 residues. Looked up from germline, CDR1 is SGHVS and CDR2 is FQNEAQ. V shed 5 bases and J 5 bases; nucleotides not matched to a gene: 5. For the CDR3, the DNA is TGTGCCAGCAGCCTAGGGACAGGGGGGGACAATGAGCAGTTCTTC. It is translated as CASSLGTGGDNEQFF.

The J gene is TRBJ1-1, the V gene TRBV4-1; 8 bases are shared with TRBD1. V trimming: 4 bases; J trimming: 2 bases; junction bases outside the gene matches: 3. CDR1 is MGHRA, CDR2 YSYEKL, per germline. This CDR3 region has 14 residues. CDR3 sequence (DNA): TGCGCCAGCAGCCGACAGGGGACAAACACTGAAGCTTTCTTT. It is translated as CASSRQGTNTEAFF.

This chain uses TRBV7-2 with TRBJ2-7; 8 bases fit TRBD2. Germline loops: CDR1 SGHTA, CDR2 FQGNSA. The V segment lost 2 bases and the J segment 2 bases; nucleotides outside the gene matches: 11. CDR3 length: 17 residues. This CDR3 reads CASSLTGPPGLAYEQYF. For the CDR3, the DNA is TGTGCCAGCAGCTTAACGGGACCTCCGGGACTAGCCTACGAGCAGTACTTC.

The rearrangement joins TRBV5-6 to TRBJ2-5; the match to TRBD1 covers 9 bases. The CDR3 sequence is 13 residues long. Germline lookup yields CDR1 SGHDT and CDR2 YYEEEE. The junction had 7 bases not matched to a gene; V was cut back by 8 bases and J by 5 bases. The CDR3 protein is CARSPGTGETQYF. In nucleotides, the CDR3 is TGTGCCAGGAGCCCCGGGACAGGGGAGACCCAGTACTTC.